This TCR beta chain derives from a study of Ad26.COV2.S vaccination and SARS-CoV-2 variants. Treatment of the sample: about 20 received Ad26.COV2.S at low or high dose, single or two shots; several received placebo; per-sample allocation not given. The study sampled participants on day 63 after the first vaccine or placebo injection. An Ad26 vector expressing Wuhan-strain SARS-CoV-2 spike served as the vaccine. Trimming removed 2 bases at V and 7 bases at J, with 18 bases between. The germline V gene has CDR1 KGHSH and CDR2 LQKENI. The length of the CDR3 is 15 residues. Assay: immunoSEQ multiplex PCR; the TCRdb copy retains only in-frame clones and omits some. The sample yields under 600,000 clones, roughly nine tenths seen once.

This TCR was recovered from a person between 18 and 65 years old who received the Ad26.COV2.S COVID-19 vaccine or a placebo. V and J are TRBV18 and TRBJ2-7, with D possibly TRBD1 on 6 matching bases. This sample comprised peripheral blood, obtained in a trial of Ad26.COV2.S vaccine versus placebo. The CDR3 here is CASSPKQGLPREQYF. The CDR3 coding sequence is TGTGCCAGCTCACCAAAACAGGGCCTCCCGCGGGAGCAGTACTTC.